Shown below are 19 T cell receptor beta chains from a single sample sequenced in a study of early T cells in non-severe SARS-CoV-2 infection (dated by TCRdb to the early 2020s). Library generation was performed with 5' RACE. Sequenced using a NextSeq 500. The public reads were quality trimmed at Q25 with fastp and then assembled into clones with MiXCR by TCRdb, keeping productive beta chains. Each CDR3 protein gets just one entry, which takes the most common genes and DNA from the rows behind it. This sample lists 50,000 to 70,000 distinct CDR3 sequences; 14% to 15% were detected once. Of the sample, 10% falls within the top ten clones. Sequences were derived from whole blood, sampled at baseline. Every receptor here comes from an adult who was a healthcare worker with PCR-confirmed SARS-CoV-2 infection or an uninfected control (not recorded which).

This clonotype was counted at least ten times. The genes are TRBV29-1 and TRBJ2-7; tentative D call: TRBD1 (6 bases). V shed 6 bases and J shed 6 bases, with 15 bases lying between them. Germline V CDR1 and CDR2: SQVTM, ANQGSEA. The CDR3 runs 12 residues. CDR3 residues: CSVPQGSGEQYF. CDR3 coding DNA: TGCAGCGTCCCACAGGGATCCGGCGAGCAGTACTTC.

This clonotype was detected ten times or more. The chain links TRBV20-1 to TRBJ2-4, with TRBD2 matching over 14 bases. CDR3 length: 16 amino acids. The trim removed 6 bases at V and 5 bases at J, leaving 9 bases unmatched. The germline gives CDR1 DFQATT, CDR2 SNEGSKA (reference sequence). CDR3 DNA sequence: TGCAGTGCCCGAGGGGGACTAGCGGGAGCGGAAAACATTCAGTACTTC. Its protein product is CSARGGLAGAENIQYF.

This clonotype was detected only a few times. This chain links TRBV5-1 with TRBJ1-1; D might be TRBD1 (5 bases). The V end lost 0 bases, the J end lost 1 base, and 10 bases lay between the germline ends. The CDR3 is made up of 15 amino acids. The germline V gene encodes CDR1 SGHRS and CDR2 YFSETQ. In DNA form, the CDR3 reads TGCGCCAGCAGCTTGGTGCAGGGAAGGAACACTGAAGCTTTCTTT. Translating it yields CASSLVQGRNTEAFF.

There are a few counts of this clonotype. The genes are TRBV28 and TRBJ2-7; 10 bases are shared with TRBD1. Germline lookup yields CDR1 MDHEN and CDR2 SYDVKM. The CDR3 sequence is 13 residues long. V was clipped by 6 bases and J by 4 bases; unmatched bases: 3. In DNA form, the CDR3 reads TGTGCCAGCAGCCGACAGGGGGCTTACGAGCAGTACTTC. This codes for CASSRQGAYEQYF.

The table lists this clonotype with a few counts. The chain recombines TRBV6-1 with TRBJ2-1, with TRBD1 matching 7 bases. This CDR3 has 19 amino acids. V was clipped by 1 base and J by 0 bases; unmatched bases: 12. CDR1 and CDR2 (germline): MNHNS, SASEGT. In DNA, the CDR3 is TGTGCCAGCAGTGAAGGAACTCTTTGGGGACAGAGCTCCTACAATGAGCAGTTCTTC. Translating it yields CASSEGTLWGQSSYNEQFF.

Many counts were recorded for this clonotype. V usage is TRBV30 and J usage is TRBJ2-7, with D possibly matching TRBD2 (5 bases). The CDR3 consists of 14 residues. The germline CDR1 and CDR2 sequences are GTSNPN and SVGIG (reference sequence). With 1 base removed from V and 7 bases from J, the gap between germline ends came to 17 bases. CDR3 DNA: TGTGCCTGGAGTGGGACTGTCCAAATGGGAGAGCAGTACTTC. It specifies CAWSGTVQMGEQYF.

This clonotype was seen more than once but under ten times. V gene TRBV19 combines with J gene TRBJ2-7; D may correspond to TRBD1 or TRBD2 (7 bases each). The CDR3 is 14 residues long. Germline V lookup: CDR1 LNHDA, CDR2 SQIVND (reference sequence). The V gene lost 5 bases and the J gene lost 3 bases, with 14 bases spanning the gap. CDR3 sequence (DNA): TGTGCCAGTAGTGCAGGGGGAGGGGTCTACGAGCAGTACTTC. Translation gives CASSAGGGVYEQYF.

The chain recombines TRBV4-1 with TRBJ2-1, with a tentative D call TRBD1 (6 bases). Trimming took off 4 bases at V and 4 bases at J, with 23 bases between the two ends. The CDR3 spans 18 residues. From germline, CDR1 is MGHRA and CDR2 YSYEKL. The CDR3 sequence: CASSPLGALPLIYNEQFF. CDR3 nucleotides: TGCGCCAGCAGCCCTCTGGGGGCTCTTCCCCTTATATACAATGAGCAGTTCTTC.

This clonotype was seen only a few times. The rearrangement joins TRBV6-1 to TRBJ2-7; TRBD1 agrees at 7 bases. Germline lookup yields CDR1 MNHNS and CDR2 SASEGT. The junction had 17 bases not matched to a gene; V was cut back by 7 bases and J by 2 bases. The CDR3 runs 17 residues. The DNA of the CDR3 is TGTGCCAGCACAAGACAGGGCGGAGCCGGTGGACCCTACGAGCAGTACTTC. Residues: CASTRQGGAGGPYEQYF.

This clonotype was detected a few times. The CDR3 nucleotides are TGTGCCAGCTCACCAGCCCAGGCTGGCAATCAGCCCCAGCATTTT. Translating it yields CASSPAQAGNQPQHF. The chain recombines TRBV18 with TRBJ1-5; D is undetermined. Germline CDR1 KGHSH, CDR2 LQKENI. The CDR3 covers 15 residues. Trimming left V 2 bases short and J 2 bases short, with 10 bases between.

This rearrangement joins TRBV21-1 to TRBJ1-1; whether TRBD1, the table's D call, matches the DNA was not checked. TRBV21-1 is marked as a pseudogene. CDR3 length: 15 residues. In DNA form, the CDR3 reads TGTGCCAGCGCCGGGACAGGGGAGGGAAACACTGAAGCTTTCTTT. Translating gives CASAGTGEGNTEAFF.

The table lists this clonotype with a few counts. The CDR3 is CASSNRRGRLAGIYNEQFF. DNA of the CDR3: TGTGCCAGCAGTAACAGGCGGGGACGTCTAGCGGGGATCTACAATGAGCAGTTCTTC. The V and J genes are TRBV12-3 or TRBV12-4 and TRBJ2-1; 9 nucleotides line up with TRBD2. The CDR3 consists of 19 residues. V gave up 5 bases and J gave up 3 bases; unmatched junction bases: 17.

This clonotype was detected a few times. V gene TRBV7-6 combines with J gene TRBJ2-7; 10 nucleotides match TRBD1. Germline CDR1 reads SGHVS; CDR2 reads FNYEAQ. CDR3 size: 15 residues. Germline trimming cut 7 bases from V and 3 bases from J; bases unmatched to any gene: 9. The CDR3 loop is CASTLTGTGDYEQYF. The DNA for the CDR3 is TGTGCCAGCACCCTGACCGGGACAGGGGACTACGAGCAGTACTTC.

This clonotype was detected a few times. V gene TRBV4-2 combines with J gene TRBJ2-7; possibly TRBD2 for D (5 bases). From germline, CDR1 is LGHNA and CDR2 YNFKEQ. The V gene lost 4 bases and the J gene lost 2 bases, with 12 bases spanning the gap. The CDR3 length is 14 residues. As DNA, the CDR3 is TGTGCCAGCAGCCCCGATTGGGGAGCCTACGAGCAGTACTTC. Protein: CASSPDWGAYEQYF.

This clonotype was counted a few times. The V call is TRBV11-2, the J call TRBJ1-2, with TRBD1 as a possible D gene (5 bases). Trimming pared 5 bases from V and 1 base from J, leaving 8 bases between. The CDR3 has 13 amino acids. CDR1 SGHAT and CDR2 FQNNGV come from the germline V gene. CDR3 coding DNA: TGTGCCAGCAGCGAGACAGTTAACTATGGCTACACCTTC. This codes for CASSETVNYGYTF.

This clonotype occurred many times. The rearrangement uses TRBV5-1 and TRBJ1-2; 10 nucleotides agree with TRBD1. This CDR3 region has 14 residues. Germline V gives CDR1 SGHRS, CDR2 YFSETQ. With V trimmed by 4 bases and J by 4 bases, 4 bases remained unmatched. CDR3 nucleotide sequence: TGCGCCAGCAGCGACGGGACAGGGGTCTATGGCTACACCTTC. As protein: CASSDGTGVYGYTF.

The chain couples TRBV5-1 to TRBJ2-2; 8 positions agree with TRBD2. The germline gives CDR1 SGHRS, CDR2 YFSETQ. Unmatched junction bases numbered 9, after V lost 3 bases and J lost 5 bases. The CDR3 is made up of 16 amino acids. The CDR3, as DNA: TGCGCCAGCAGCTCGGGACTAGAGTCGAGGACCGGGGAGCTGTTTTTT. Encoded protein: CASSSGLESRTGELFF.

In this sample, this clonotype turned up a few times. The chain employs TRBV30 and TRBJ1-2, with D unclear. V lost 7 bases and J 8 bases, leaving 17 bases between the germline ends. CDR1 GTSNPN and CDR2 SVGIG come from the germline V gene (reference sequence). CDR3 length: 12 residues. The CDR3 coding sequence is TGTGCCTTCGGCAGGACCGGACGCGGCTACACCTTC. It specifies CAFGRTGRGYTF.

The J gene is TRBJ1-3, the V gene TRBV6-6, with D possibly TRBD1 on 6 matching bases. The germline V gene encodes CDR1 MNHNY and CDR2 SVGAGI (reference sequence). The CDR3 totals 15 residues. V lost 6 bases to trimming and J lost 4 bases, with 16 bases between them. CDR3 in amino acids: CASSSQGISGNTIYF. CDR3 sequence (DNA): TGTGCCAGCAGCTCGCAGGGGATATCAGGAAACACCATATATTTT.